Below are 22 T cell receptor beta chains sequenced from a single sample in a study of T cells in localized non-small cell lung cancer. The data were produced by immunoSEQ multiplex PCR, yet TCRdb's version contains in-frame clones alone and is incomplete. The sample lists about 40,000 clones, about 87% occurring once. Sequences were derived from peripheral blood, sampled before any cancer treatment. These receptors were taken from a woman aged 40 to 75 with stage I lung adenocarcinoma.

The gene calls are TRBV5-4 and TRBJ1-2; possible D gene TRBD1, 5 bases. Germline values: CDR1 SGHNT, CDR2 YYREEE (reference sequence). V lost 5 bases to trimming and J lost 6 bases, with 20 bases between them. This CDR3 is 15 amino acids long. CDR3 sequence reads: CASSPKQAPMDGYTF. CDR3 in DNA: TGTGCCAGCAGTCCGAAACAGGCTCCCATGGATGGCTACACCTTC.

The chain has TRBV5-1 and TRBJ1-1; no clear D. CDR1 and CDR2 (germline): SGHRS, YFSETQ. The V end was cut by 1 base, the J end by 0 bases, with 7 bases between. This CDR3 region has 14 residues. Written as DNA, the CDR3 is TGCGCCAGCAGCTTGTACAGAGTGAACACTGAAGCTTTCTTT. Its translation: CASSLYRVNTEAFF.

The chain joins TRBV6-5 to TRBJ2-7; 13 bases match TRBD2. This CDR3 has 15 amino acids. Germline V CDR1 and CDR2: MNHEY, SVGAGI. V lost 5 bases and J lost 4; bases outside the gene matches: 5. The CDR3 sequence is CASSPGTSGKYEQYF. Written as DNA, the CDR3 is TGTGCCAGCAGTCCAGGGACTAGCGGGAAATACGAGCAGTACTTC.

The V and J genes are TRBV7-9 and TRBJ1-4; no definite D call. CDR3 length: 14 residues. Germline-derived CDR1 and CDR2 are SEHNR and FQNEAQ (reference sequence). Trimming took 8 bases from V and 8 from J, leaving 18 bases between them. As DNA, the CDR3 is TGTGCCAGCGGATCCGGGAACAGAAGGGAAAAACTGTTTTTT. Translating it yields CASGSGNRREKLFF.

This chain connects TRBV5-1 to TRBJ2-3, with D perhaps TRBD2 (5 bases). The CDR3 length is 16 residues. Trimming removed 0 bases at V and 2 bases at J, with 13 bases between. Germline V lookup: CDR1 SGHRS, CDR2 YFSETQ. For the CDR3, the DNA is TGCGCCAGCAGCTTGGGAGGGCAACCGAACACAGATACGCAGTATTTT. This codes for CASSLGGQPNTDTQYF.

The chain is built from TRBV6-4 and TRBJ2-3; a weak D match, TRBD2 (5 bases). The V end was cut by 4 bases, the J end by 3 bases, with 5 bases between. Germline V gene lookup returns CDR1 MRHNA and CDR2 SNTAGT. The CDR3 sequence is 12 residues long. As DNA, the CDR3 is TGTGCCAGCAGTGCGGGGACAGATACGCAGTATTTT. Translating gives CASSAGTDTQYF.

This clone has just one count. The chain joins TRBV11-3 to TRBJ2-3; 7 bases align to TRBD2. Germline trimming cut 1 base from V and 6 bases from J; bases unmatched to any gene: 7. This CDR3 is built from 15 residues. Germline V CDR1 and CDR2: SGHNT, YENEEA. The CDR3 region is CASSLGTRSGDTQYF. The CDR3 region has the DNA TGTGCCAGCAGCTTAGGGACTAGATCGGGGGATACGCAGTATTTT.

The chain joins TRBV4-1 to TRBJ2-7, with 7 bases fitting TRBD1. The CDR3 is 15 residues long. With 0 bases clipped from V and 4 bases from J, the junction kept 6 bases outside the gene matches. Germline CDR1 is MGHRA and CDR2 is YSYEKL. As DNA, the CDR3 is TGCGCCAGCAGCCAAGATAAGGGGGCAGGATACGAGCAGTACTTC. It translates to CASSQDKGAGYEQYF.

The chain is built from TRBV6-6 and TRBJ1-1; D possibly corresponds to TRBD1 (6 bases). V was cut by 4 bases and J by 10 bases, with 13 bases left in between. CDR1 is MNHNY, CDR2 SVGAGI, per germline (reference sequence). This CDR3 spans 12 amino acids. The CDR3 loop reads CASSSTGMGAFF. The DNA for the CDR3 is TGTGCCAGCAGTTCCACAGGGATGGGAGCTTTCTTT.

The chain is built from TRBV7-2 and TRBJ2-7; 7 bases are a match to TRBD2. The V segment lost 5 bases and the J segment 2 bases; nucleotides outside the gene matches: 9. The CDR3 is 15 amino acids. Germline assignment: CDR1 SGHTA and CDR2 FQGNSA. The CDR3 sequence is CASSPSGTQAYEQYF. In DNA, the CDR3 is TGTGCCAGCAGCCCAAGCGGGACCCAAGCCTACGAGCAGTACTTC. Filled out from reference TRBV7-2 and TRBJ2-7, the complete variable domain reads GAGVSQSPSNKVTEKGKDVELRCDPISGHTALYWYRQSLGQGLEFLIYFQGNSAPDKSGLPSDRFSAERTGGSVSTLTIQRTQQEDSAVYLCASSPSGTQAYEQYFGPGTRLTVT.

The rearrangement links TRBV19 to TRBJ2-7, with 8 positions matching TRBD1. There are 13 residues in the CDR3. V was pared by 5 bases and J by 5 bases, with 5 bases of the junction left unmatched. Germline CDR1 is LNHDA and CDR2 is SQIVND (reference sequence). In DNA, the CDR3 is TGTGCCAGTAGTCCAGGACAGGGCAACGAGCAGTACTTC. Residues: CASSPGQGNEQYF.

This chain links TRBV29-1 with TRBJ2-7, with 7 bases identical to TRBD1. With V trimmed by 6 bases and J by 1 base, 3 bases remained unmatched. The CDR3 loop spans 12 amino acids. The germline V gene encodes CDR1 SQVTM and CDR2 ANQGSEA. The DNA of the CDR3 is TGCAGCGTCCGACAGGGATCCTACGAGCAGTACTTC. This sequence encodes CSVRQGSYEQYF.

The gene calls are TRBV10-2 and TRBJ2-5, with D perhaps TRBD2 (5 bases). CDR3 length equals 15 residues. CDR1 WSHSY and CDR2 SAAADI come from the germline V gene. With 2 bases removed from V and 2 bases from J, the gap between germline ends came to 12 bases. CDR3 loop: CASSEDYRRQETQYF. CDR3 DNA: TGCGCCAGCAGTGAGGACTACCGGAGGCAAGAGACCCAGTACTTC.

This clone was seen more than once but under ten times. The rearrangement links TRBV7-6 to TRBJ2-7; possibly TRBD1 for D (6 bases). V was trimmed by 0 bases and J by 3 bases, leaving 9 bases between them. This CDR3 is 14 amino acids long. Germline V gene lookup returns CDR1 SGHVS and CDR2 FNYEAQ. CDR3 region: CASSLADSYYEQYF. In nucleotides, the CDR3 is TGTGCCAGCAGCTTAGCGGACAGCTACTACGAGCAGTACTTC.

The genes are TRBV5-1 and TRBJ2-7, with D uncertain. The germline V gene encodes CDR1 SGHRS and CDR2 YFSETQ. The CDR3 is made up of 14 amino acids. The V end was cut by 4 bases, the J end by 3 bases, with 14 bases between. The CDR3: CASSPRAQNYEQYF. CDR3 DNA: TGCGCCAGCAGCCCCCGGGCCCAGAACTACGAGCAGTACTTC.

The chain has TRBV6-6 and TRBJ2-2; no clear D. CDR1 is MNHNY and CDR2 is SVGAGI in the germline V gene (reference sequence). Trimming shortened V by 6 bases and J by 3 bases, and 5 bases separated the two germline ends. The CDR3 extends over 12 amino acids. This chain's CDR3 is CASSPDTGELFF. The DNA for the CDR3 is TGTGCCAGCAGCCCCGACACCGGGGAGCTGTTTTTT.

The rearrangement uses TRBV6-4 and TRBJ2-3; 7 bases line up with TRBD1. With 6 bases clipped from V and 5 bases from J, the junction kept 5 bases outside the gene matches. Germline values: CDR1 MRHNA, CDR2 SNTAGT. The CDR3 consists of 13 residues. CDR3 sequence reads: CASRGQAEDTQYF. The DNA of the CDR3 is TGTGCCAGCAGAGGACAGGCTGAAGATACGCAGTATTTT.

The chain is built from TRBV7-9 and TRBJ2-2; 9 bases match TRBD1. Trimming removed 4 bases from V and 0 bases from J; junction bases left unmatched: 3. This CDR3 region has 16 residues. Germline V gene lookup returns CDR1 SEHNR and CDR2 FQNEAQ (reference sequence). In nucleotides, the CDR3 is TGTGCCAGCAGCTGGCGGGACAGGGCGAACACCGGGGAGCTGTTTTTT. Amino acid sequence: CASSWRDRANTGELFF. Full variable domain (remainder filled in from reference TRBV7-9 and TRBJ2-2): DTGVSQNPRHKITKRGQNVTFRCDPISEHNRLYWYRQTLGQGPEFLTYFQNEAQLEKSRLLSDRFSAERPKGSFSTLEIQRTEQGDSAMYLCASSWRDRANTGELFFGEGSRLTVL.

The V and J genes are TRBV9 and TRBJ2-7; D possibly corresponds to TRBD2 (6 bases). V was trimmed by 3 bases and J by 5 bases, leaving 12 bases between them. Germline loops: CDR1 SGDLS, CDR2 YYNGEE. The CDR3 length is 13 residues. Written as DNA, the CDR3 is TGTGCCAGCAGCGAGGGACTCCACCACGAGCAGTACTTC. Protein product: CASSEGLHHEQYF.

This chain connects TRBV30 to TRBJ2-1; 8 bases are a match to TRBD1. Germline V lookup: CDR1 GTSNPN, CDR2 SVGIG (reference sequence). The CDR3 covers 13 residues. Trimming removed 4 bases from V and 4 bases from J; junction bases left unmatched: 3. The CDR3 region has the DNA TGTGCCTGGATGTGGACAGGGTACAATGAGCAGTTCTTC. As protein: CAWMWTGYNEQFF.

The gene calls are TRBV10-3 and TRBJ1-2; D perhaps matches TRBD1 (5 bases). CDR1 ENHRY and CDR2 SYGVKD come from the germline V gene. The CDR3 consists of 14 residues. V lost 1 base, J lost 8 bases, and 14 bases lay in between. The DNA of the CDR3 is TGTGCCATCAGTGAGTTCCCAGAGGACAACGGCTACACCTTC. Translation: CAISEFPEDNGYTF.

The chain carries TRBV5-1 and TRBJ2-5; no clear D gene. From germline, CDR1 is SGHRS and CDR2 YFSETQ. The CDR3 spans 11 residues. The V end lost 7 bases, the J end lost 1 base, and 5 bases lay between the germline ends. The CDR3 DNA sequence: TGCGCCAGCGGGCTCCAAGAGACCCAGTACTTC. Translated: CASGLQETQYF.